This TCR beta chain is from a study of blood T cell repertoires in COVID-19. V dropped 3 bases and J dropped 10; count of bases not matched to a gene: 4. The CDR3 loop spans 14 amino acids. Germline loops: CDR1 ENHRY, CDR2 SYGVKD. Clinical history as reported by participants underpinned cohort assignment. Cohort 3 recovered donors had two negative PCRs, clearance, or symptom resolution. TCRdb's copy holds only in-frame clones and misses some; the assay was immunoSEQ multiplex PCR. The sample yields a few hundred thousand clones, approximately 89% seen once. The sequence was collected from a woman in her twenties or thirties who had recovered from COVID-19. V and J are TRBV10-3 and TRBJ2-1, with 12 bases matching TRBD2. The sample consisted of PBMCs or T cells enriched from blood (not recorded which). The CDR3 region is CAISDLAGGNEQFF. As DNA, the CDR3 is TGTGCCATCAGTGACCTAGCGGGAGGGAACGAGCAGTTCTTC.